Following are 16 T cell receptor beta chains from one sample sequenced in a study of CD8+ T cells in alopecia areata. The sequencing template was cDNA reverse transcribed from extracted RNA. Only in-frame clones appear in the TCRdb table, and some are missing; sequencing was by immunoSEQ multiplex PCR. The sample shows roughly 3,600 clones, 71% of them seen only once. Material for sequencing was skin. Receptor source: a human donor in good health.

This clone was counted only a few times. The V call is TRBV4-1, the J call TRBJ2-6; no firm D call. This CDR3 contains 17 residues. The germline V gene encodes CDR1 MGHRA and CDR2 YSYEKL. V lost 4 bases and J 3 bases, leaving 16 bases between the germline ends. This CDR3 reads CASSPLGWLGGANVLTF. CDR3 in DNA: TGCGCCAGCAGCCCCCTTGGTTGGCTTGGTGGGGCCAACGTCCTGACTTTC.

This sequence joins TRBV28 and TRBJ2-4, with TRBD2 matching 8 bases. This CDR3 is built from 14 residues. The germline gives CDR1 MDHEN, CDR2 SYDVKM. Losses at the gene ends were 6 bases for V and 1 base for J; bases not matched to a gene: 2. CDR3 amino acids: CASSRLAAKNIQYF. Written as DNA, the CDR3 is TGTGCCAGCAGCCGACTAGCGGCCAAAAACATTCAGTACTTC.

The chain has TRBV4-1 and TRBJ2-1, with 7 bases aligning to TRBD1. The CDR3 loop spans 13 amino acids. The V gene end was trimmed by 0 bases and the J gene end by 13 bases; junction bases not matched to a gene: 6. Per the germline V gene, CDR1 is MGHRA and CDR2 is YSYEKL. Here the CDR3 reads CASSQDWGTDQFF. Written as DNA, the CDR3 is TGCGCCAGCAGCCAAGATTGGGGGACAGATCAGTTCTTC.

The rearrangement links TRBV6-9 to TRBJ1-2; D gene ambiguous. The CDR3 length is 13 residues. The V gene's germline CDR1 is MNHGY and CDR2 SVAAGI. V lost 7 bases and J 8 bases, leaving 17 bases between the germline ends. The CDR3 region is CASTTEGFRGYTF. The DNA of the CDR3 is TGTGCCAGCACCACGGAGGGCTTTCGGGGCTACACCTTC.

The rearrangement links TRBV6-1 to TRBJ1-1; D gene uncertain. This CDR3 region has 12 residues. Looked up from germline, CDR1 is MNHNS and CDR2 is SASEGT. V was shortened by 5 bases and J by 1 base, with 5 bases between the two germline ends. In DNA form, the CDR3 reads TGTGCCAGCAGTCCACAGAACACTGAAGCTTTCTTT. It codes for CASSPQNTEAFF.

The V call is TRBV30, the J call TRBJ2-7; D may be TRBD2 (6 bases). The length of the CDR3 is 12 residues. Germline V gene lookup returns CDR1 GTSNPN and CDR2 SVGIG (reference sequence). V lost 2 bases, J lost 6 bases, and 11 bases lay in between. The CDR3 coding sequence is TGTGCCTGGAGTAACTGGGGAGGCGAGCAGTACTTC. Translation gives CAWSNWGGEQYF.

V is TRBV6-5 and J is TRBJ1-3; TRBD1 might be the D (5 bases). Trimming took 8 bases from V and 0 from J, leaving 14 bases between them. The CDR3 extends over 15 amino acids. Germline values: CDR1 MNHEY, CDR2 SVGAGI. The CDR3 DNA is TGTGCCAGCTCACGGGACTCCGGCTCTGGAAACACCATATATTTT. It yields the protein CASSRDSGSGNTIYF.

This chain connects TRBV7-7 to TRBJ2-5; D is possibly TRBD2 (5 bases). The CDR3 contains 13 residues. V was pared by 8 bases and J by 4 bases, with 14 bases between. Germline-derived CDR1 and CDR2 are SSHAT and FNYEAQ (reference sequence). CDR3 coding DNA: TGTGCCAGCGCCGAGGCCCGGGGAGAGACCCAGTACTTC. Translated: CASAEARGETQYF.

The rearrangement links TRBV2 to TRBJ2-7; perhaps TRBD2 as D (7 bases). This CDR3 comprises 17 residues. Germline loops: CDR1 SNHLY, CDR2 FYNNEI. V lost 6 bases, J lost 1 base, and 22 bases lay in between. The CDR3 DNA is TGTGCCAGCAGACCCAACCCGCGTAGGGGGGGTTCCTACGAGCAGTACTTC. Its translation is CASRPNPRRGGSYEQYF. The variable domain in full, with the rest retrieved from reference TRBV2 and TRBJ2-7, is EPEVTQTPSHQVTQMGQEVILRCVPISNHLYFYWYRQILGQKVEFLVSFYNNEISEKSEIFDDQFSVERPDGSNFTLKIRSTKLEDSAMYFCASRPNPRRGGSYEQYFGPGTRLTVT.

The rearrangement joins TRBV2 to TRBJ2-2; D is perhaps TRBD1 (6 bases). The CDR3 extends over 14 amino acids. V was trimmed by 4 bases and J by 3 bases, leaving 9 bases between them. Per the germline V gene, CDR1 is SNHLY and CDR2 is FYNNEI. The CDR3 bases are TGTGCCAGCAGTGGCAGGGGATACACCGGGGAGCTGTTTTTT. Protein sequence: CASSGRGYTGELFF.

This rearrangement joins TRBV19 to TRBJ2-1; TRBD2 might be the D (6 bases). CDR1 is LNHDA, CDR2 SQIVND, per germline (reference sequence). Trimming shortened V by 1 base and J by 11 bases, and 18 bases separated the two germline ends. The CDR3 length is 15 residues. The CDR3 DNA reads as TGTGCCAGTAGTATAGGGGGGGACGATACAATGAAGCAGTTCTTC. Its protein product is CASSIGGDDTMKQFF. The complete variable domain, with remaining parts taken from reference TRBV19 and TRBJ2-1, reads DGGITQSPKYLFRKEGQNVTLSCEQNLNHDAMYWYRQDPGQGLRLIYYSQIVNDFQKGDIAEGYSVSREKKESFPLTVTSAQKNPTAFYLCASSIGGDDTMKQFFGPGTRLTVL.

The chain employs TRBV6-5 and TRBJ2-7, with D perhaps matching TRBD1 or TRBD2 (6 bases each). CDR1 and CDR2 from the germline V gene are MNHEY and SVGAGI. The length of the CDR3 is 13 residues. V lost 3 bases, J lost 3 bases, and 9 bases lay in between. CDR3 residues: CASSYGGHYEQYF. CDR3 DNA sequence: TGTGCCAGCAGTTATGGGGGGCACTACGAGCAGTACTTC.

The CDR3 coding sequence is TGCGCCAGCAGGTCGGGACAGGGAAGCACTGAAGCTTTCTTT. It codes for CASRSGQGSTEAFF. This chain uses TRBV4-1 with TRBJ1-1; 9 positions agree with TRBD1. CDR1 and CDR2 (germline): MGHRA, YSYEKL. This CDR3 region has 14 residues. The trim removed 6 bases at V and 4 bases at J, leaving 6 bases unmatched.

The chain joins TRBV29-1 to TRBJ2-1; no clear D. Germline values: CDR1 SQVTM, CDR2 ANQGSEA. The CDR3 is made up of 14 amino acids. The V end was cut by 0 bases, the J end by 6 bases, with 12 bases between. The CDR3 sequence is CSVEDVSKANEQFF. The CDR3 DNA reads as TGCAGCGTTGAAGACGTCAGTAAGGCCAATGAGCAGTTCTTC.

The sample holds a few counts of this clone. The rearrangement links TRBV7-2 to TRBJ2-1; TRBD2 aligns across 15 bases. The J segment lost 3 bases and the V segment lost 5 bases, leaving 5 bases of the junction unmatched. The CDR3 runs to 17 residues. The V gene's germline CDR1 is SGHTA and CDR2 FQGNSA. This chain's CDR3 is CASSPVGLAGGYNEQFF. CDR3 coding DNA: TGTGCCAGCAGCCCGGTGGGACTAGCGGGGGGCTACAATGAGCAGTTCTTC.

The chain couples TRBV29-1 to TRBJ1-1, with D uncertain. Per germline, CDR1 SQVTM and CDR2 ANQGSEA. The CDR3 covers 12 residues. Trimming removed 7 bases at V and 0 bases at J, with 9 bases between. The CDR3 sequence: CSARGLNTEAFF. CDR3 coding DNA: TGCAGCGCCCGGGGTTTGAACACTGAAGCTTTCTTT. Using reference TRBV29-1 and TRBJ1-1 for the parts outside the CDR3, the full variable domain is SAVISQKPSRDICQRGTSLTIQCQVDSQVTMMFWYRQQPGQSLTLIATANQGSEATYESGFVIDKFPISRPNLTFSTLTVSNMSPEDSSIYLCSARGLNTEAFFGQGTRLTVV.